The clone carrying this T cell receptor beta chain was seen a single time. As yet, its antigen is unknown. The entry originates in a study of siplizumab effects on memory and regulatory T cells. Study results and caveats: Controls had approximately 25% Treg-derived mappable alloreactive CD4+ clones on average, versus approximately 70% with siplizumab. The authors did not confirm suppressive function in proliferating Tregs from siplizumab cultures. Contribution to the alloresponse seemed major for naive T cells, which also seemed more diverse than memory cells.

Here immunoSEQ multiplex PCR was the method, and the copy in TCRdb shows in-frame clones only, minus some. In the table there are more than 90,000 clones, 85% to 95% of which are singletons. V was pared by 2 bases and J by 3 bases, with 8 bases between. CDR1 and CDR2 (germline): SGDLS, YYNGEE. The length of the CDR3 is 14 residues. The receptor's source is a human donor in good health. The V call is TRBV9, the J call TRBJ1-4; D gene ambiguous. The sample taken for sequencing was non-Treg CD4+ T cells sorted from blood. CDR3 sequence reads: CASSVGRANEKLFF. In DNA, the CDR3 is TGTGCCAGCAGCGTGGGGAGGGCTAATGAAAAACTGTTTTTT.